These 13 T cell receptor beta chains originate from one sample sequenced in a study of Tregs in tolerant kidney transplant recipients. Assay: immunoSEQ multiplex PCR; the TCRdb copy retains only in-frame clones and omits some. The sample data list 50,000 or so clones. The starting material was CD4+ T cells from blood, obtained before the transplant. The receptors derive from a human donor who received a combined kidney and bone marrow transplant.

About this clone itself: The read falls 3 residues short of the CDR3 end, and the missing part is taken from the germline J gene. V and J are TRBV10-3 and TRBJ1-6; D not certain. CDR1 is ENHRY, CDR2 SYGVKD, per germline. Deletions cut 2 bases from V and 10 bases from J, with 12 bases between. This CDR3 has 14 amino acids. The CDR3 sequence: CAISEPPQFSPLHF. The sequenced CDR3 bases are TGTGCCATCAGTGAGCCTCCCCAGTTCTCACCC.

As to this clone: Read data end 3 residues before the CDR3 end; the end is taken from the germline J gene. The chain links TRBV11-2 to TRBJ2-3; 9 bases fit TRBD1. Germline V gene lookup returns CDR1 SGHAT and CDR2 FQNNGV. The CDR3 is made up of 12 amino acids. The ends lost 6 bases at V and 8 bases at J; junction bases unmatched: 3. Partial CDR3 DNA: TGTGCCAGCAGACAGGGGGCGCTTACG. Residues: CASRQGALT. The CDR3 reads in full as CASRQGALTQYF.

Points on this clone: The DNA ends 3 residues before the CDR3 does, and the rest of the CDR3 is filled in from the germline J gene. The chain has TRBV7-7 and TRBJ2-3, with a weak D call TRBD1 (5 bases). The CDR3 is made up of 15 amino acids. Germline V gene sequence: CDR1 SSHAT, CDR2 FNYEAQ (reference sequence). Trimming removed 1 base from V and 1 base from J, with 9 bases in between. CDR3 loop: CASSLGIRGTDTQYF. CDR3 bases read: TGTGCCAGCAGCTTAGGTATCAGGGGCACAGATACG.

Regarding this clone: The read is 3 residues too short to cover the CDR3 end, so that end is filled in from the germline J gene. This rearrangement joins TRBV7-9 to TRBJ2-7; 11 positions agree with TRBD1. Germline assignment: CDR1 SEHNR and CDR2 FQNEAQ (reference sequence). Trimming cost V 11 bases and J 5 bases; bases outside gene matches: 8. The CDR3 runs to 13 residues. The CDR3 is CAWGGTGGNEQYF. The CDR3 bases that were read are TGTGCCTGGGGAGGGACAGGGGGGAACGAG.

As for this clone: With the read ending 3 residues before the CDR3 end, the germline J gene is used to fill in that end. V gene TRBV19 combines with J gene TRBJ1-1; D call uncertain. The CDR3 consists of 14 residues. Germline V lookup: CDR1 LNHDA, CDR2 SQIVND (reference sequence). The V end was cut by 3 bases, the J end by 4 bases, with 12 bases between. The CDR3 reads CASSISVVGTEAFF. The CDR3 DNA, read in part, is TGTGCCAGTAGTATCTCGGTAGTCGGCACTGAA.

CDR3 amino acids: CASSLNPGVYNQPQHF. The CDR3 DNA, read in part, is TGTGCCAGCAGCTTGAACCCAGGGGTTTACAATCAGCCC. The chain couples TRBV7-8 to TRBJ1-5; D is perhaps TRBD1 (6 bases). Read data end 3 residues before the CDR3 end; the end is taken from the germline J gene. V lost 3 bases and J lost 3, with 15 bases in between. Germline V lookup: CDR1 SGHVS, CDR2 FQNEAQ. CDR3 length: 16 residues.

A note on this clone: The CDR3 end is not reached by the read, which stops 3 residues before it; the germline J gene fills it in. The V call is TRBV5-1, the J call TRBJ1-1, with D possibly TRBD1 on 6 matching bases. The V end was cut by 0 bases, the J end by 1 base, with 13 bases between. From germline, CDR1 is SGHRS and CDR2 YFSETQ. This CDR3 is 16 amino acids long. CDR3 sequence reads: CASSLGTGWGNTEAFF. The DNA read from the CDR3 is TGCGCCAGCAGCTTGGGTACAGGGTGGGGGAACACTGAA.

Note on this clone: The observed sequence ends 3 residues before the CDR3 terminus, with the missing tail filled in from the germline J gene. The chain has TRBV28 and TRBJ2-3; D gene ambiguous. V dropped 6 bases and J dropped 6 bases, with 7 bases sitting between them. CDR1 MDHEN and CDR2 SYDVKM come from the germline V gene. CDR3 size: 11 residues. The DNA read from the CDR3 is TGTGCCAGCAGCTCTATGGATACG. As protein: CASSSMDT. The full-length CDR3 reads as CASSSMDTQYF.

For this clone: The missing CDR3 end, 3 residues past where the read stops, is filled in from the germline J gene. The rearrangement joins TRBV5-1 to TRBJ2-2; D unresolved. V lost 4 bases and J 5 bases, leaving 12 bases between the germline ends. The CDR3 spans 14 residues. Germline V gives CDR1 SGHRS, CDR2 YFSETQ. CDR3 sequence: CASSPVRGTGELFF. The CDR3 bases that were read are TGCGCCAGCAGCCCAGTAAGAGGTACCGGGGAG.

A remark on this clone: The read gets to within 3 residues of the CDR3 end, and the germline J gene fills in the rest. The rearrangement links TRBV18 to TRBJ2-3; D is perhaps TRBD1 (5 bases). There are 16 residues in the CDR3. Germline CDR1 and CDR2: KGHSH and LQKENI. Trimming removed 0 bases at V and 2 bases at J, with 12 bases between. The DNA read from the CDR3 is TGTGCCAGCTCACCACCTACAGGAACAACCACAGATACG. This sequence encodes CASSPPTGTTTDT. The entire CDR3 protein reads CASSPPTGTTTDTQYF.

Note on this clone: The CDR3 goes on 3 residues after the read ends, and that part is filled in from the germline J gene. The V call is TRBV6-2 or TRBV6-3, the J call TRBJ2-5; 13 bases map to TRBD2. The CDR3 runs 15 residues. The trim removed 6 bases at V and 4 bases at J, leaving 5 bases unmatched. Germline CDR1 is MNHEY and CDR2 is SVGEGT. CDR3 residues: CASRPGLAGRETQYF. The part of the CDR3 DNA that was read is TGTGCCAGCAGACCGGGACTAGCGGGACGAGAGACC.

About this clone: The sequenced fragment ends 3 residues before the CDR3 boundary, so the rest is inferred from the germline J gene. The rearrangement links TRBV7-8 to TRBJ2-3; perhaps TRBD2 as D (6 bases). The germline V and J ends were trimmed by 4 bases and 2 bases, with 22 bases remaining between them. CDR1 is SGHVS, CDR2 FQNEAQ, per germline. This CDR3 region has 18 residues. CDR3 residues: CASSYRPGLHYDTDTQYF. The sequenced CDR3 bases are TGTGCCAGCAGCTATAGACCGGGACTCCACTACGACACAGATACG.

The CDR3 sequence: CAWSPPDRGNYNEQFF. Incomplete CDR3 DNA: TGTGCCTGGAGTCCCCCGGACAGGGGGAACTACAATGAG. The V and J genes are TRBV30 and TRBJ2-1, with 10 nucleotides matching TRBD1. The CDR3 end falls 3 residues outside the read, so it is completed with the germline J gene. CDR1 and CDR2 (germline): GTSNPN, SVGIG (reference sequence). The V segment lost 2 bases and the J segment 3 bases; nucleotides outside the gene matches: 7. This CDR3 has 16 amino acids.